This T cell receptor (beta chain) was documented in a study of radiation and T cells in renal cell carcinoma. Study-wide results and caveats: Baseline intratumoral clonotype presence is unknown without pretreatment biopsies. From baseline, blood top tumor clonotypes peaked at 2 weeks post-radiation.

In regard to this clone: Its antigen is not known.

Sequenced by immunoSEQ multiplex PCR; TCRdb stores in-frame clones only, minus some. The sample lists roughly 150,000 clones; around 90% were seen once. The CDR3 is 13 amino acids. Trimming left V 1 base short and J 4 bases short, with 7 bases between. In germline, CDR1 is SEHNR, CDR2 FQNEAQ (reference sequence). Regarding time point: blood 2 weeks post-SBRT. Treatment meaning: 15 Gy SBRT to primary tumor, nephrectomy 4 weeks later. The clonotype originates from a woman between 45 and 65 years old with renal cell carcinoma. The specimen comprised blood, sampled from a patient whose treatment included radiotherapy and nephrectomy. The chain combines TRBV7-9 with TRBJ1-1; D not resolved. The chain's CDR3 is CASSLGDTTEAFF. For the CDR3, the DNA is TGTGCCAGCAGCTTAGGTGATACCACTGAAGCTTTCTTT.